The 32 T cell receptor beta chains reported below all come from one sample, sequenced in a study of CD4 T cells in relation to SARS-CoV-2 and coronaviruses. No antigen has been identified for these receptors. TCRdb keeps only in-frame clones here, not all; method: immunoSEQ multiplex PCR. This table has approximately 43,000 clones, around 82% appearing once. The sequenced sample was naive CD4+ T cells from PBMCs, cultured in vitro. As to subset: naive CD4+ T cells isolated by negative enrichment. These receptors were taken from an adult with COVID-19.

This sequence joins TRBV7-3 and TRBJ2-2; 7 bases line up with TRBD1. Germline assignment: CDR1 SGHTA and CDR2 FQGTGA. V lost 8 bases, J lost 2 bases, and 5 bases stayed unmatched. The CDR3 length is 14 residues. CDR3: CASSTGVNTGELFF. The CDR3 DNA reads TGTGCCAGCTCTACAGGGGTTAACACCGGGGAGCTGTTTTTT.

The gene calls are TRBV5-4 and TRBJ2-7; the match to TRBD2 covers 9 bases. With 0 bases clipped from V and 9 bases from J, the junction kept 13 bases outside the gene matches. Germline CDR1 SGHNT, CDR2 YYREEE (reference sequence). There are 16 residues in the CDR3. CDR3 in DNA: TGTGCCAGCAGCTTGGTGGGTCGGCGGGAGGGCCACAGGCAGTACTTC. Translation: CASSLVGRREGHRQYF.

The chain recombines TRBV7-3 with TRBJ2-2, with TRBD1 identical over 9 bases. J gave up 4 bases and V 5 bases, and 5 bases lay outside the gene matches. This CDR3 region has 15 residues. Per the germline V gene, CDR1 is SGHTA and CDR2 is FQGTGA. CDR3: CASSTGQGATGELFF. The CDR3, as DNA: TGTGCCAGCAGCACGGGACAGGGCGCCACCGGGGAGCTGTTTTTT.

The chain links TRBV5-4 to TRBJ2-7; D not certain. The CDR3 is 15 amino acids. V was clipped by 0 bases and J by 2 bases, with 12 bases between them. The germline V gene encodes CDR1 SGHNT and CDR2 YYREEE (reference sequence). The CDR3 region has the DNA TGTGCCAGCAGCTTGGGGAACCGGGCCCCCTACGAGCAGTACTTC. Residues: CASSLGNRAPYEQYF. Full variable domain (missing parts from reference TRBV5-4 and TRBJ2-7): ETGVTQSPTHLIKTRGQQVTLRCSSQSGHNTVSWYQQALGQGPQFIFQYYREEENGRGNFPPRFSGLQFPNYSSELNVNALELDDSALYLCASSLGNRAPYEQYFGPGTRLTVT.

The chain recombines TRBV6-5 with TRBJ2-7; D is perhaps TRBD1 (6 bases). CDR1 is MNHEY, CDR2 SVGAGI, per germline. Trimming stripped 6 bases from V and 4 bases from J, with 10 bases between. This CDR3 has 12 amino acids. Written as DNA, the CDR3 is TGTGCCAGCAGCAAGGACAGTTACGAGCAGTACTTC. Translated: CASSKDSYEQYF.

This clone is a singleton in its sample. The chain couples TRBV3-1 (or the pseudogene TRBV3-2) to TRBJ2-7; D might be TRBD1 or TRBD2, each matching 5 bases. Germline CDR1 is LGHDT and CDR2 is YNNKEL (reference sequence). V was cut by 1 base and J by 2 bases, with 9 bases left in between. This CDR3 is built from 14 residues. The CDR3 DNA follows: TGTGCCAGCAGCCAAGCCCCGGGACCCTACGAGCAGTACTTC. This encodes CASSQAPGPYEQYF.

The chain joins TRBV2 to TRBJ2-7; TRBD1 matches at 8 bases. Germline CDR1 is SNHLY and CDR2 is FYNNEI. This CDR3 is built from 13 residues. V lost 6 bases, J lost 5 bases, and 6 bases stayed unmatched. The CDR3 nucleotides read TGTGCCAGCAGCCTCGGACAGGGCAACGAGCAGTACTTC. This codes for CASSLGQGNEQYF. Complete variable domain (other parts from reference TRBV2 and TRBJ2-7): EPEVTQTPSHQVTQMGQEVILRCVPISNHLYFYWYRQILGQKVEFLVSFYNNEISEKSEIFDDQFSVERPDGSNFTLKIRSTKLEDSAMYFCASSLGQGNEQYFGPGTRLTVT.

In nucleotides, the CDR3 is TGTGCCAGCAGCTCCACACTTAGCACAGATACGCAGTATTTT. Translated: CASSSTLSTDTQYF. The genes are TRBV7-3 and TRBJ2-3; D uncertain. The CDR3 length is 14 residues. V shed 4 bases and J shed 0 bases, with 8 bases lying between them. Germline lookup yields CDR1 SGHTA and CDR2 FQGTGA. The full variable domain, in which reference TRBV7-3 and TRBJ2-3 provide the parts outside the CDR3, is GAGVSQTPSNKVTEKGKYVELRCDPISGHTALYWYRQSLGQGPEFLIYFQGTGAADDSGLPNDRFFAVRPEGSVSTLKIQRTERGDSAVYLCASSSTLSTDTQYFGPGTRLTVL.

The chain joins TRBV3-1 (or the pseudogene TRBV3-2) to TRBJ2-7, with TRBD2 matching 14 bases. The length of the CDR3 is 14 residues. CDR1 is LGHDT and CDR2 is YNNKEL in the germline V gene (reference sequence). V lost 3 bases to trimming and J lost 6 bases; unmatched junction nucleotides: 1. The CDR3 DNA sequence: TGTGCCAGCAGCCAGGGACTAGCGGGAGTCGAGCAGTACTTC. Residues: CASSQGLAGVEQYF.

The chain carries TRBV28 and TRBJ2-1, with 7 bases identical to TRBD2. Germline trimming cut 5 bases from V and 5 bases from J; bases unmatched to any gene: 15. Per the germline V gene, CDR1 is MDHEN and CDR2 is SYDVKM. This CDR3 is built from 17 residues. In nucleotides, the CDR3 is TGTGCCAGCAGTCCACCGGCTAGCGGAGCGTCTAACAATGAGCAGTTCTTC. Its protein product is CASSPPASGASNNEQFF.

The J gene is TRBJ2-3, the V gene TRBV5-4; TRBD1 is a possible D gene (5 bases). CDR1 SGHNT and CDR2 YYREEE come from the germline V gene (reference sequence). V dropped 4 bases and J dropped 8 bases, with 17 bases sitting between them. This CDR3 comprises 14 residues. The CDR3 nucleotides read TGTGCCAGCAGCATAGACAGAGCACAGGTTACGCAGTATTTT. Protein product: CASSIDRAQVTQYF.

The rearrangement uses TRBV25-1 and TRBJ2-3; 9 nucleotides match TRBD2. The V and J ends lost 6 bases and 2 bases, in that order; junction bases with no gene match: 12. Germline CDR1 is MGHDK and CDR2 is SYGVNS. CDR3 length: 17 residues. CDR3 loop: CASSQVAGAGDTDTQYF. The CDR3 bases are TGTGCCAGCAGCCAGGTAGCGGGAGCCGGGGACACAGATACGCAGTATTTT. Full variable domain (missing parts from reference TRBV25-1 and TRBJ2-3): EADIYQTPRYLVIGTGKKITLECSQTMGHDKMYWYQQDPGMELHLIHYSYGVNSTEKGDLSSESTVSRIRTEHFPLTLESARPSHTSQYLCASSQVAGAGDTDTQYFGPGTRLTVL.

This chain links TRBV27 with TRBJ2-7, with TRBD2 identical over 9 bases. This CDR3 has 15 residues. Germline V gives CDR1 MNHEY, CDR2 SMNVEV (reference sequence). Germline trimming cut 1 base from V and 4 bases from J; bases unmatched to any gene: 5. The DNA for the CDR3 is TGTGCCAGCAGTTTATATAGGCGGGAGGGATACGAGCAGTACTTC. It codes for CASSLYRREGYEQYF.

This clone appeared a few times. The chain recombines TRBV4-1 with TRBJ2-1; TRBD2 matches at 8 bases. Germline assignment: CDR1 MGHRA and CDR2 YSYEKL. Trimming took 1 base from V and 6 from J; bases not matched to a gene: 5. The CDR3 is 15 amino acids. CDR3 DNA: TGCGCCAGCAGCCAAGGGGTAGCGGGGCTCAATGAGCAGTTCTTC. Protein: CASSQGVAGLNEQFF.

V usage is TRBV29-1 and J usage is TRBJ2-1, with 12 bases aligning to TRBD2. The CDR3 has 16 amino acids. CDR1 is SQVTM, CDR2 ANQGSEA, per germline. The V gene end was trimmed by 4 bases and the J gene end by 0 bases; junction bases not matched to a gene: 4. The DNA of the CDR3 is TGCAGCGTTGTACTAGCGGGGGGAAGCTCCTACAATGAGCAGTTCTTC. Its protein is CSVVLAGGSSYNEQFF.

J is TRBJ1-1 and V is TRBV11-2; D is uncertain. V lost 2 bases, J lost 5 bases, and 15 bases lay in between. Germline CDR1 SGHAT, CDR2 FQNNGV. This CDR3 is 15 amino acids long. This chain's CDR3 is CASSLRWQVQTEAFF. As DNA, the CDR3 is TGTGCCAGCAGCTTACGGTGGCAGGTTCAGACTGAAGCTTTCTTT.

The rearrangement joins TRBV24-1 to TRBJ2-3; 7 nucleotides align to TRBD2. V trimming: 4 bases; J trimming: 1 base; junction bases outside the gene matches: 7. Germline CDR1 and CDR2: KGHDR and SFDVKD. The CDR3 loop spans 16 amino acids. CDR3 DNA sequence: TGTGCCACCAGTGACCGCCGACTAGCCGGCACAGATACGCAGTATTTT. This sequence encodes CATSDRRLAGTDTQYF.

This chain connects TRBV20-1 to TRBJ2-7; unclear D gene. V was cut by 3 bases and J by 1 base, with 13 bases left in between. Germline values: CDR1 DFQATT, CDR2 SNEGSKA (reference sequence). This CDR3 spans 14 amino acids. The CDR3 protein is CSASPGSRSYEQYF. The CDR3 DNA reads TGCAGTGCTAGTCCTGGTAGCAGATCCTACGAGCAGTACTTC.

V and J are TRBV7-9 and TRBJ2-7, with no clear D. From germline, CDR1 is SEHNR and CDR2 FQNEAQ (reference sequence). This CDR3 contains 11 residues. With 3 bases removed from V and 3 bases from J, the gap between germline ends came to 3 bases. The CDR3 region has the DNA TGTGCCAGCAGCTTTCTCTACGAGCAGTACTTC. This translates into CASSFLYEQYF.

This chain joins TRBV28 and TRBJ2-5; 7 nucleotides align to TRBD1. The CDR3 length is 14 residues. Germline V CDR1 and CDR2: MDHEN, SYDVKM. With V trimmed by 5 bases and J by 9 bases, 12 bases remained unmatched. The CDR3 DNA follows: TGTGCCAGCAGTATCAGGACCATCCAGGGGGCCCAGTACTTC. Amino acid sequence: CASSIRTIQGAQYF.

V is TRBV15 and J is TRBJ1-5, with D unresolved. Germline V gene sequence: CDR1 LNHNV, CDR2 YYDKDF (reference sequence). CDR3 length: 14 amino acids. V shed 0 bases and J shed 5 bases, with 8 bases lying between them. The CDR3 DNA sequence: TGTGCCACCAGCAGAGAGCCCGGGGATCAGCCCCAGCATTTT. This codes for CATSREPGDQPQHF.

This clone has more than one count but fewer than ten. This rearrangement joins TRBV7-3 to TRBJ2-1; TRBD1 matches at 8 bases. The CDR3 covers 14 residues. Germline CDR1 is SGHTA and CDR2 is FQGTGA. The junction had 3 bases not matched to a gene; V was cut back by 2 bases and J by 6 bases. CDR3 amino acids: CASSLRQGINEQFF. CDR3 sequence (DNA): TGTGCCAGCAGCTTACGACAGGGGATCAATGAGCAGTTCTTC.

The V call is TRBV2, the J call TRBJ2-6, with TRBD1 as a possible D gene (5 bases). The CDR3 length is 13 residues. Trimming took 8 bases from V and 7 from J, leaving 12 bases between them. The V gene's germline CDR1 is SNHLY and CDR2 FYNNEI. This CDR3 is CASLRQTANVLTF. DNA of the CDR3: TGTGCCAGCCTTCGACAGACCGCCAACGTCCTGACTTTC.

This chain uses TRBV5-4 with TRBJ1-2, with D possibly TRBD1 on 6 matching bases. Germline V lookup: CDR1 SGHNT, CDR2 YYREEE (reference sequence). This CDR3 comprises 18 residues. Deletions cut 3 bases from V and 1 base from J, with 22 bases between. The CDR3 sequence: CASSSLSRDTQRNYGYTF. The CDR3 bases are TGTGCCAGCAGCTCACTAAGCCGGGACACACAACGTAACTATGGCTACACCTTC. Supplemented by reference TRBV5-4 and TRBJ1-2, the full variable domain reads ETGVTQSPTHLIKTRGQQVTLRCSSQSGHNTVSWYQQALGQGPQFIFQYYREEENGRGNFPPRFSGLQFPNYSSELNVNALELDDSALYLCASSSLSRDTQRNYGYTFGSGTRLTVV.

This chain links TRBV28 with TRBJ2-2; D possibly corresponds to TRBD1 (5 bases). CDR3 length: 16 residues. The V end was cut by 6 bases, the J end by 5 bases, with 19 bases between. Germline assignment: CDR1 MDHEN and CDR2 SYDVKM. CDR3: CASSIWAGSSTGELFF. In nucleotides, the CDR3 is TGTGCCAGCAGCATATGGGCAGGGTCTTCGACCGGGGAGCTGTTTTTT.

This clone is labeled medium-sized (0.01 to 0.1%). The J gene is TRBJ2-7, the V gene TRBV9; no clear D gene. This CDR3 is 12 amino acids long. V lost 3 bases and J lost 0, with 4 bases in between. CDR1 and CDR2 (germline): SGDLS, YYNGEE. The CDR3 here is CASSGSSYEQYF. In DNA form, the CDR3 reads TGTGCCAGCAGCGGAAGCTCCTACGAGCAGTACTTC.

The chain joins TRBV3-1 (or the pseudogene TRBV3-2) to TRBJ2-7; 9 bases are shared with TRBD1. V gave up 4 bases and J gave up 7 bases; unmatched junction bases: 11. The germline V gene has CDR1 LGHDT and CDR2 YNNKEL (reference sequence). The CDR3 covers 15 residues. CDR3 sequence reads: CASSPDRGVFKEQYF. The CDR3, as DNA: TGTGCCAGCAGCCCGGACAGGGGTGTTTTTAAGGAGCAGTACTTC.

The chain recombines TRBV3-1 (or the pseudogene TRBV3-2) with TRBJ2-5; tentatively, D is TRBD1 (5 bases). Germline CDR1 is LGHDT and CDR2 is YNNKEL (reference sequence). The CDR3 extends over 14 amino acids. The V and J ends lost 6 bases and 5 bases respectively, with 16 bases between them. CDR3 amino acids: CASRPGSWVETQYF. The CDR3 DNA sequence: TGTGCCAGCAGACCAGGGTCTTGGGTCGAGACCCAGTACTTC.

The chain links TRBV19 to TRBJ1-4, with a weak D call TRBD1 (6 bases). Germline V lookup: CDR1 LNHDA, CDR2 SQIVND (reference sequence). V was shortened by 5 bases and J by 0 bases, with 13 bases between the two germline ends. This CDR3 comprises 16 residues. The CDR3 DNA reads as TGTGCCAGTAGTTCCTACCGACAGGCAACTAATGAAAAACTGTTTTTT. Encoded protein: CASSSYRQATNEKLFF.

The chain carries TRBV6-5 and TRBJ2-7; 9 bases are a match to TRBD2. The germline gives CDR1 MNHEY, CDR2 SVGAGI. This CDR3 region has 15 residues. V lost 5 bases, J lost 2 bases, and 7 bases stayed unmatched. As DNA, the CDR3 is TGTGCCAGCAGTATTCTTAGCGGGAGCGCCTACGAGCAGTACTTC. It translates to CASSILSGSAYEQYF.

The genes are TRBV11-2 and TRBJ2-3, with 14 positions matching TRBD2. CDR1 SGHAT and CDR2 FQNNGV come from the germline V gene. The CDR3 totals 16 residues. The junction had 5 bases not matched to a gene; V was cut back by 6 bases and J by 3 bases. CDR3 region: CASSTGTSGSTDTQYF. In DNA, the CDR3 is TGTGCCAGCAGTACCGGGACTAGCGGGAGTACAGATACGCAGTATTTT.

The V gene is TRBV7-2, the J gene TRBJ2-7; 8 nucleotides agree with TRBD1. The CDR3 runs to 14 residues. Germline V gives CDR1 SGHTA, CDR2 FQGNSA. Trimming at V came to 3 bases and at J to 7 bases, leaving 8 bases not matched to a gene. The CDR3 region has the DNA TGTGCCAGCAGCTTTGACAGGGGAATTGGGGAGCAGTACTTC. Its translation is CASSFDRGIGEQYF.